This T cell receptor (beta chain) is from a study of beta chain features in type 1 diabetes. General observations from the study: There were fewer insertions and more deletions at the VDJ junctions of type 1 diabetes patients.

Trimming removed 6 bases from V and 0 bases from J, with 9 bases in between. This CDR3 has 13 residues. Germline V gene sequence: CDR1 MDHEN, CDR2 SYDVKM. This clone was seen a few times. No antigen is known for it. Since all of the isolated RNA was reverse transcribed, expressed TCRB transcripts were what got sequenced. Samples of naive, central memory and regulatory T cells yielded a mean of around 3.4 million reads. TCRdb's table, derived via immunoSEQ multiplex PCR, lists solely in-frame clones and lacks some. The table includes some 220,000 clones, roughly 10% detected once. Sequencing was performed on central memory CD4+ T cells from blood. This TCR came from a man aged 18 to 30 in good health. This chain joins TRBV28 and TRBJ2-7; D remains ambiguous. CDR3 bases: TGTGCCAGCAGCGGCACCATCTCCTACGAGCAGTACTTC. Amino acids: CASSGTISYEQYF. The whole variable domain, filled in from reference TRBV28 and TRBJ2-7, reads DVKVTQSSRYLVKRTGEKVFLECVQDMDHENMFWYRQDPGLGLRLIYFSYDVKMKEKGDIPEGYSVSREKKERFSLILESASTNQTSMYLCASSGTISYEQYFGPGTRLTVT.